What follows are 20 T cell receptor beta chains derived from one specimen sequenced in a study of cytotoxic CD8 clonotypes in ibrutinib-treated CLL. The repertoire was sequenced with immunoSEQ multiplex PCR; TCRdb's copy has only in-frame clones and lacks some. The data hold about 45,000 clones, with over 60% observed a single time. The sample here was PBMCs, taken after 24 months of ibrutinib treatment. All receptors derive from a human donor with chronic lymphocytic leukemia.

In its sample, this clone was seen many times. This chain links TRBV30 with TRBJ2-7; D perhaps matches TRBD1 (6 bases). V lost 0 bases and J 3 bases, leaving 9 bases between the germline ends. Germline CDR1 is GTSNPN and CDR2 is SVGIG (reference sequence). This CDR3 is built from 13 residues. CDR3 nucleotide sequence: TGTGCCTGGAGTGTACAGGGCTACTACGAGCAGTACTTC. It specifies CAWSVQGYYEQYF.

This clone was seen a handful of times. This chain uses TRBV10-3 with TRBJ1-2; a weak D match, TRBD1 (6 bases). The CDR3 totals 11 residues. CDR1 is ENHRY, CDR2 SYGVKD, per germline. The V and J ends lost 11 bases and 5 bases respectively, with 12 bases between them. The CDR3 loop is CAAQGTYGYTF. In nucleotides, the CDR3 is TGTGCCGCACAGGGAACTTATGGCTACACCTTC.

This chain joins TRBV7-3 and TRBJ2-1; 9 nucleotides match TRBD2. CDR3 length equals 15 residues. Per the germline V gene, CDR1 is SGHTA and CDR2 is FQGTGA. J was trimmed by 6 bases and V by 2 bases; bases with no gene match: 5. CDR3 residues: CASSLGASGVNEQFF. As DNA, the CDR3 is TGTGCCAGCAGCTTAGGCGCTAGCGGGGTCAATGAGCAGTTCTTC.

This clone appeared a few times. The J gene is TRBJ1-5, the V gene TRBV12-5; D is undetermined. The CDR3 extends over 13 amino acids. V was trimmed by 2 bases and J by 3 bases, leaving 5 bases between them. CDR1 and CDR2 (germline): LGHNT, FRNRAP. The CDR3 sequence: CASGLRDNQPQHF. The CDR3 nucleotides read TGTGCTAGTGGTTTGAGGGACAATCAGCCCCAGCATTTT.

The J gene is TRBJ2-3, the V gene TRBV6-1; D unclear. CDR3 length: 13 amino acids. Trimming pared 4 bases from V and 4 bases from J, leaving 9 bases between. The V gene's germline CDR1 is MNHNS and CDR2 SASEGT. In DNA, the CDR3 is TGTGCCAGCAGTGCCGGCTCTTCAGATACGCAGTATTTT. Its translation is CASSAGSSDTQYF.

V is TRBV2 and J is TRBJ1-6; TRBD1 aligns across 8 bases. The V and J ends lost 7 bases and 5 bases, in that order; junction bases with no gene match: 4. CDR1 SNHLY and CDR2 FYNNEI come from the germline V gene. This CDR3 is built from 14 residues. CDR3 in DNA: TGTGCCAGCACTCCGACAGGGGATAATTCACCCCTCCACTTT. It is translated as CASTPTGDNSPLHF.

This clone was picked up many times. This CDR3 is CASRSPPGGDGYTF. The CDR3 nucleotides are TGTGCCAGCAGGTCGCCCCCCGGGGGCGATGGCTACACCTTC. V usage is TRBV5-4 and J usage is TRBJ1-2; D is perhaps TRBD1 (6 bases). CDR1 is SGHNT, CDR2 YYREEE, per germline (reference sequence). The CDR3 consists of 14 residues. V gave up 5 bases and J gave up 6 bases, with 17 bases separating them.

The rearrangement joins TRBV11-2 to TRBJ1-3, with D tentatively TRBD1 (6 bases). Deletions cut 5 bases from V and 4 bases from J, with 9 bases between. Per the germline V gene, CDR1 is SGHAT and CDR2 is FQNNGV. The CDR3 is made up of 13 amino acids. In DNA, the CDR3 is TGTGCCAGCAGCGCCCAGGGGGGAAACACCATATATTTT. Translating gives CASSAQGGNTIYF. Based on the CDR3 plus reference TRBV11-2 and TRBJ1-3, the full variable domain is EAGVAQSPRYKIIEKRQSVAFWCNPISGHATLYWYQQILGQGPKLLIQFQNNGVVDDSQLPKDRFSAERLKGVDSTLKIQPAKLEDSAVYLCASSAQGGNTIYFGEGSWLTVV.

This clone was seen a few times. This chain connects TRBV19 to TRBJ1-5, with a possible D match to TRBD1 (5 bases). This CDR3 spans 16 amino acids. Per germline, CDR1 LNHDA and CDR2 SQIVND (reference sequence). Trimming removed 1 base at V and 4 bases at J, with 14 bases between. CDR3 nucleotides: TGTGCCAGTAGTATAGTGGCGCCCGGGGGGAATCAGCCCCAGCATTTT. Translating gives CASSIVAPGGNQPQHF.

Regarding this clone: A junction boundary mismatches the germline segment, possibly from a read error. The V gene is TRBV2, the J gene TRBJ2-7; 9 positions match TRBD1. In germline, CDR1 is SNHLY, CDR2 FYNNEI. The CDR3 sequence is 13 residues long. The CDR3 DNA sequence: TGTGTCAGCGAGGGACAGGGATCCGCCGAGCAGTACTTC. Amino acids: CVSEGQGSAEQYF.

The chain employs TRBV5-6 and TRBJ1-3; D ambiguous. This CDR3 spans 13 amino acids. V lost 1 base and J 8 bases, leaving 10 bases between the germline ends. Germline CDR1 is SGHDT and CDR2 is YYEEEE. This CDR3 reads CASSLLAGHTIYF. CDR3 DNA: TGTGCCAGCAGCTTGTTGGCCGGACACACCATATATTTT.

This clone was seen many times. The V call is TRBV11-2, the J call TRBJ2-7; no clear D. The CDR3 loop spans 14 amino acids. The V gene's germline CDR1 is SGHAT and CDR2 FQNNGV. V lost 10 bases to trimming and J lost 2 bases, with 18 bases between them. The CDR3 DNA follows: TGTGCCACCCAGGTCCAACTGGGAACCTACGAGCAGTACTTC. This codes for CATQVQLGTYEQYF.

This rearrangement joins TRBV5-8 to TRBJ1-2; D uncertain. The CDR3 sequence is 13 residues long. With 2 bases removed from V and 8 bases from J, the gap between germline ends came to 13 bases. CDR1 and CDR2 (germline): SGHTS, YDEGEE. The CDR3 coding sequence is TGTGCCAGCAGCTTTTGGACCCATGGAGGCTACACCTTC. Translated, it gives CASSFWTHGGYTF.

The J gene is TRBJ2-7, the V gene TRBV10-2; 11 bases fit TRBD2. The ends lost 5 bases at V and 4 bases at J; junction bases unmatched: 16. The CDR3 sequence is 18 residues long. Per the germline V gene, CDR1 is WSHSY and CDR2 is SAAADI. CDR3 DNA: TGCGCCAGCAGTCGGTCGGGGACTAGCGGAACACTTATTTACGAGCAGTACTTC. Translating it yields CASSRSGTSGTLIYEQYF.

The V and J genes are TRBV9 and TRBJ2-7, with 9 bases aligning to TRBD2. The CDR3 spans 15 residues. V lost 4 bases, J lost 4 bases, and 9 bases stayed unmatched. CDR1 is SGDLS, CDR2 YYNGEE, per germline. CDR3 in amino acids: CASSPTGTSRYEQYF. The CDR3 DNA follows: TGTGCCAGCAGCCCGACAGGGACTAGCAGATACGAGCAGTACTTC.

This clone was seen only a few times. V gene TRBV30 combines with J gene TRBJ2-7; 11 nucleotides align to TRBD1. This CDR3 has 12 residues. The V gene's germline CDR1 is GTSNPN and CDR2 SVGIG (reference sequence). V trimming: 8 bases; J trimming: 1 base; junction bases outside the gene matches: 1. The DNA of the CDR3 is TGTGCCGGGGACAGGGGGTCCTACGAGCAGTACTTC. Its translation is CAGDRGSYEQYF.

The V gene is TRBV18, the J gene TRBJ2-5, with 7 bases that match TRBD1. The CDR3 is 15 residues long. Germline trimming cut 4 bases from V and 2 bases from J; bases unmatched to any gene: 7. CDR1 and CDR2 from the germline V gene are KGHSH and LQKENI. CDR3 in amino acids: CASSQEATGQETQYF. The CDR3 nucleotides are TGTGCCAGCTCACAAGAAGCGACAGGGCAAGAGACCCAGTACTTC.

This chain uses TRBV2 with TRBJ1-5; D is possibly TRBD1 (5 bases). Trimming stripped 5 bases from V and 0 bases from J, with 11 bases between. Germline assignment: CDR1 SNHLY and CDR2 FYNNEI. The CDR3 is 15 residues long. The CDR3 reads CASSFRDGSNQPQHF. The CDR3, as DNA: TGTGCCAGCAGTTTCCGGGACGGTAGCAATCAGCCCCAGCATTTT.

The chain has TRBV6-5 and TRBJ1-2, with TRBD1 identical over 9 bases. With V trimmed by 4 bases and J by 3 bases, 6 bases remained unmatched. The CDR3 covers 15 residues. Per germline, CDR1 MNHEY and CDR2 SVGAGI. The CDR3 sequence is CASSSPTGGDYGYTF. In DNA form, the CDR3 reads TGTGCCAGCAGTTCCCCGACAGGGGGGGACTATGGCTACACCTTC.

The chain links TRBV2 to TRBJ2-7; D call uncertain. The CDR3 is made up of 12 amino acids. The germline CDR1 and CDR2 sequences are SNHLY and FYNNEI. V lost 3 bases, J lost 3 bases, and 6 bases lay in between. The CDR3 DNA reads TGTGCCAGCAGTGAGGTCGTCTACGAGCAGTACTTC. It is translated as CASSEVVYEQYF.